The present T cell receptor (beta chain) was sequenced within a study of shared clonotypes between healthy human individuals. Germline V lookup: CDR1 MNHEY, CDR2 SVGAGI. V was cut by 2 bases and J by 0 bases, with 5 bases left in between. This CDR3 contains 14 residues. This table comes from immunoSEQ multiplex PCR, and its TCRdb copy is limited to in-frame clones, with some not included. The table has approximately 1.4 million clones, 95% to 99% seen once. The sample comprised naive CD4+ T cells sorted from blood. Described subset: CD45RA+ positively selected. This sequence joins TRBV6-5 and TRBJ2-1; a weak D match, TRBD2 (5 bases). The sequence was obtained from a man aged 30-40 years in good health. CDR3 residues: CASSYAGSYNEQFF. In DNA form, the CDR3 reads TGTGCCAGCAGTTACGCGGGCTCCTACAATGAGCAGTTCTTC.